The clone carrying this T cell receptor (beta chain) was seen a single time. Its matching antigen is unknown. The data belong to a study of post-analysis software for immune sequencing data. Study-level background: Disease trajectories encompassed relapsing-remitting, secondary progressive and progressive-relapsing multiple sclerosis. Study results and limitations: When patients were compared with controls, a handful of TRBV segments were more frequent, TRBV5-6, TRBV5-1 and TRBV20-1 among them. The authors found that F measure strongly co-clustered same-batch samples. Multiple sclerosis was associated with a significant reduction in normalized Chao1 diversity relative to controls.

Presence of unique molecular identifiers characterized the TCR beta cDNA libraries. Starting from roughly 1.1 to 9.2 million T cells, the study yielded about 500,000 cDNA molecules. Using its own MiXCR run on the PCR reads, TCRdb lists one record per CDR3 protein. The table shows approximately 730,000 distinct CDR3 sequences, with less than 35% occurring only once. The CDR3 length is 13 residues. V dropped 6 bases and J dropped 5 bases, with 14 bases sitting between them. Germline-derived CDR1 and CDR2 are MNHEY and SVGEGT. The receptor was isolated from a girl aged 10-17 years with multiple sclerosis. This chain joins TRBV6-2 or TRBV6-3 and TRBJ2-7; no definite D call. The specimen sequenced was blood. The CDR3 is CASRFSVGDEQYF. CDR3 bases: TGTGCCAGCAGGTTCAGTGTCGGCGACGAGCAGTACTTC.